This T cell receptor beta chain was retrieved from a study of beta chain features in type 1 diabetes. Study summary: On cell yields, gender and age, patients and healthy donors were similar. Study-wide points: Type 1 diabetes patients had TCRB CDR3s that were shorter (moderately but significantly so) in all four CD4+ subsets. A possible short-template PCR bias applies equally to patients and controls.

Purity above 98% was achieved in all sorted populations. This clone was counted only a few times. What it recognizes is unknown. As every portion of the isolated RNA was reverse transcribed, the sequencing read expressed TCRB transcripts. Some clones are missing from TCRdb's copy, which holds only in-frame ones; the method was immunoSEQ multiplex PCR. The sample lists under 300,000 clones; around 15% were seen once. Trimming cost V 4 bases and J 0 bases, with 6 bases left between them. CDR1 MRHNA and CDR2 SNTAGT come from the germline V gene. The CDR3 loop spans 14 amino acids. This clonotype originated in a man younger than 45 with type 1 diabetes. The gene calls are TRBV6-4 and TRBJ2-2; D perhaps matches TRBD2 (6 bases). Source material: naive CD4+ T cells from blood. CDR3 DNA sequence: TGTGCCAGCAGTGGGACTACGAACACCGGGGAGCTGTTTTTT. It codes for CASSGTTNTGELFF.